This TCR beta chain was obtained from a study of identical twins. General observations from the study: Beta out-of-frame sequences showed weaker excess sharing between twins. Models underpredicted monozygotic twin sharing of out-of-frame TCR alpha.

With template switching, a universal primer site was added, and the cDNA carried unique molecular identifiers. TCRdb reanalysed the 5' RACE reads using MiXCR and keeps one entry per CDR3 protein. Of 400,000 to 600,000 distinct CDR3 sequences in the sample, around 22% were seen once. With respect to this clonotype: Its antigen is unidentified.

V was shortened by 7 bases and J by 3 bases, with 18 bases between the two germline ends. The CDR3 is 15 residues long. CDR1 SGHAT and CDR2 FQNNGV come from the germline V gene. The sample also formed part of further work on yellow fever vaccine responses in identical twins.

The sequenced sample was CD4+ T cells sorted from blood. The chain joins TRBV11-2 to TRBJ1-1; tentative D call: TRBD1 (6 bases). This clonotype was obtained from a woman aged 18-29 years in good health. CDR3 sequence (DNA): TGTGCCAGCAACTTCAAACGGGGGGCTTACACTGAAGCTTTCTTT. This encodes CASNFKRGAYTEAFF.